Following are 22 T cell receptor beta chains from one sample sequenced in a study of human T cells and chemical hapten exposure. As for time point: pre-sensitization, week 0. Indicated treatment: therapeutic diphenylcyclopropenone sensitization with weekly scalp DPC. TCRdb processed the RACE reads anew with MiXCR; each CDR3 protein has one entry. The sample carries tens of thousands of distinct CDR3 sequences, approximately 8.8% recorded once. The material sequenced was whole blood, taken in connection with sensitization to the hapten diphenylcyclopropenone (DPC). These receptors all stem from a woman aged 40 to 55 with alopecia areata. Some clones in this sample may be carry-over from other donors' samples.

This chain connects TRBV7-2 to TRBJ2-3; D is tentatively TRBD1 or TRBD2 (5 bases each). The CDR3 loop spans 18 amino acids. The germline gives CDR1 SGHTA, CDR2 FQGNSA. Trimming removed 5 bases from V and 2 bases from J, with 23 bases in between. DNA of the CDR3: TGTGCCAGCAGCATCGAACCGGGGCGGATCACCGACACAGATACGCAGTATTTT. Its translation: CASSIEPGRITDTDTQYF. The full variable domain, its missing parts supplied by reference TRBV7-2 and TRBJ2-3, is GAGVSQSPSNKVTEKGKDVELRCDPISGHTALYWYRQSLGQGLEFLIYFQGNSAPDKSGLPSDRFSAERTGGSVSTLTIQRTQQEDSAVYLCASSIEPGRITDTDTQYFGPGTRLTVL.

This clonotype was observed many times. The V call is TRBV19, the J call TRBJ2-6; D is possibly TRBD1 (5 bases). Between the trimmed V and J ends, which lost 6 bases and 4 bases, there was a span of 10 bases. CDR3 length: 14 residues. Germline loops: CDR1 LNHDA, CDR2 SQIVND (reference sequence). The CDR3, as DNA: TGTGCCAGTAGGCGGACAATGGGGGCCAACGTCCTGACTTTC. It yields the protein CASRRTMGANVLTF.

This clonotype was seen at least ten times. The rearrangement links TRBV6-1 to TRBJ1-5; TRBD1 is a possible D gene (5 bases). Trimming left V 7 bases short and J 11 bases short, with 21 bases between. The CDR3 runs 14 residues. Germline CDR1 and CDR2: MNHNS and SASEGT. CDR3 DNA: TGTGCCAGCACCCCGGGACGCCGGGAGGGGACCCAGCATTTT. Translated, it gives CASTPGRREGTQHF.

The chain combines TRBV2 with TRBJ1-3; D gene ambiguous. Germline V gene data show CDR1 as SNHLY and CDR2 as FYNNEI. CDR3 length: 13 residues. Trimming stripped 4 bases from V and 4 bases from J, with 8 bases between. CDR3 residues: CASSVSPGNTIYF. CDR3 nucleotide sequence: TGTGCCAGCAGTGTCTCTCCGGGAAACACCATATATTTT.

This sequence joins TRBV6-6 and TRBJ2-3; TRBD2 matches 8 bases. The CDR3 totals 15 residues. Germline assignment: CDR1 MNHNY and CDR2 SVGAGI (reference sequence). Losses at the gene ends were 7 bases for V and 4 bases for J; bases not matched to a gene: 10. CDR3 in amino acids: CASTPGLGHADTQYF. CDR3 in DNA: TGTGCCAGCACTCCGGGACTAGGTCACGCAGATACGCAGTATTTT.

Ten or more counts support this clonotype. The chain couples TRBV20-1 to TRBJ1-6; D call uncertain. Trimming removed 4 bases at V and 6 bases at J, with 16 bases between. The CDR3 totals 15 residues. The germline gives CDR1 DFQATT, CDR2 SNEGSKA (reference sequence). CDR3 sequence reads: CSATSGRNSNSPLHF. The CDR3 DNA sequence: TGCAGTGCTACCAGTGGACGGAACAGTAATTCACCCCTCCACTTT.

This clonotype appeared many times. The genes are TRBV6-2 or TRBV6-3 and TRBJ2-2; 9 bases fit TRBD1. From germline, CDR1 is MNHEY and CDR2 SVGEGT. V gave up 4 bases and J gave up 9 bases; unmatched junction bases: 9. The CDR3 extends over 15 amino acids. CDR3 residues: CASSSGTGRSRELFF. CDR3 sequence (DNA): TGTGCCAGCAGTTCCGGGACAGGGCGGTCTCGGGAGCTGTTTTTT.

This clonotype was observed many times. V usage is TRBV19 and J usage is TRBJ1-5; D might be TRBD1 (5 bases). The V end lost 3 bases, the J end lost 7 bases, and 16 bases lay between the germline ends. This CDR3 has 15 amino acids. Germline CDR1 and CDR2: LNHDA and SQIVND (reference sequence). Written as DNA, the CDR3 is TGTGCCAGTAGTATGAGGGGTCAGCGGGGGCAGCCCCAGCATTTT. Encoded protein: CASSMRGQRGQPQHF.

This clonotype was counted at least ten times. The chain is built from TRBV20-1 and TRBJ2-2; TRBD2 aligns across 12 bases. This CDR3 is 16 amino acids long. V was pared by 2 bases and J by 0 bases, with 1 base of the junction left unmatched. Looked up from germline, CDR1 is DFQATT and CDR2 is SNEGSKA (reference sequence). The CDR3 DNA sequence: TGCAGTGCTAGACCTAGCGGGGGGGCGAACACCGGGGAGCTGTTTTTT. Translated, it gives CSARPSGGANTGELFF.

The V call is TRBV29-1, the J call TRBJ1-2; D gene uncertain. Germline V gene data show CDR1 as SQVTM and CDR2 as ANQGSEA. V was cut by 3 bases and J by 5 bases, with 10 bases left in between. The CDR3 is made up of 12 amino acids. The CDR3 protein is CSVEDPHYGYTF. The CDR3 nucleotides are TGCAGCGTTGAGGATCCACATTATGGCTACACCTTC.

This clonotype was seen repeatedly, ten times or more. The CDR3 loop is CSARWGTGYSPLHF. The CDR3 bases are TGCAGTGCTCGGTGGGGCACAGGGTATTCACCCCTCCACTTT. J is TRBJ1-6 and V is TRBV20-1; D possibly corresponds to TRBD1 (6 bases). Looked up from germline, CDR1 is DFQATT and CDR2 is SNEGSKA (reference sequence). V lost 5 bases, J lost 8 bases, and 16 bases lay in between. The CDR3 contains 14 residues.

The sample holds many counts of this clonotype. CDR3 bases: TGTGCCAGCAGGAAGCAGTACGAGCAGTACTTC. Its protein is CASRKQYEQYF. This sequence joins TRBV28 and TRBJ2-7; D unclear. The CDR3 loop spans 11 amino acids. Germline lookup yields CDR1 MDHEN and CDR2 SYDVKM. Trimming removed 6 bases from V and 4 bases from J, with 7 bases in between.

This clonotype was recorded a few times. The genes are TRBV12-3 or TRBV12-4 and TRBJ1-4; D remains ambiguous. V lost 1 base and J lost 11, with 5 bases in between. The CDR3 is 11 residues long. The CDR3 DNA is TGTGCCAGCAGTTTAGACCGTAAACTGTTTTTT. This translates into CASSLDRKLFF.

The chain links TRBV9 to TRBJ2-7, with TRBD2 identical over 7 bases. The CDR3 contains 10 residues. The germline V gene has CDR1 SGDLS and CDR2 YYNGEE. The CDR3 loop is CASSPGPGGV. The CDR3 DNA sequence: TGTGCCAGCAGCCCAGGACCGGGGGGTGTC.

In this sample, this clonotype turned up many times. CDR3: CASSARDEAPGSQHF. DNA for the CDR3: TGTGCCAGCAGTGCAAGAGACGAAGCTCCAGGGTCCCAGCATTTT. V usage is TRBV6-1 and J usage is TRBJ1-5; tentative D call: TRBD1 (5 bases). CDR1 and CDR2 from the germline V gene are MNHNS and SASEGT. The V gene lost 4 bases and the J gene lost 11 bases, with 21 bases spanning the gap. CDR3 length: 15 residues.

V gene TRBV2 combines with J gene TRBJ1-5, with TRBD1 matching 10 bases. The ends lost 8 bases at V and 4 bases at J; junction bases unmatched: 8. The CDR3 runs to 15 residues. CDR1 SNHLY and CDR2 FYNNEI come from the germline V gene. Here the CDR3 reads CASRRQGARNQPQHF. The CDR3 region has the DNA TGTGCCAGCCGACGACAGGGGGCCCGAAATCAGCCCCAGCATTTT.

This clonotype was detected many times. This sequence joins TRBV2 and TRBJ2-2; D is uncertain. Germline V gene lookup returns CDR1 SNHLY and CDR2 FYNNEI. V lost 2 bases to trimming and J lost 6 bases, with 4 bases between them. This CDR3 is built from 12 residues. DNA of the CDR3: TGTGCCAGCAGTGAATTGTCCGGGGAGCTGTTTTTT. This translates into CASSELSGELFF.

The genes are TRBV6-5 and TRBJ1-4; D ambiguous. The V gene's germline CDR1 is MNHEY and CDR2 SVGAGI. The CDR3 runs to 14 residues. Trimming pared 6 bases from V and 7 bases from J, leaving 15 bases between. The CDR3 sequence is CASSKGRLGEKLFF. The CDR3 region has the DNA TGTGCCAGCAGCAAAGGGCGGTTAGGTGAAAAACTGTTTTTT.

There are a few counts of this clonotype. This chain connects TRBV6-2 or TRBV6-3 to TRBJ1-3; D uncertain. Trimming removed 7 bases from V and 8 bases from J, with 21 bases in between. Germline CDR1 and CDR2: MNHEY and SVGEGT. This CDR3 spans 15 amino acids. CDR3 sequence (DNA): TGTGCCAGCATCGAATCAGAGGAGGAGAGAGACACCATATATTTT. Amino acids: CASIESEEERDTIYF.

This clonotype was detected ten times or more. The chain uses TRBV4-1 and TRBJ2-7; 13 bases map to TRBD2. The trim removed 5 bases at V and 4 bases at J, leaving 5 bases unmatched. The CDR3 is made up of 15 amino acids. Germline V gives CDR1 MGHRA, CDR2 YSYEKL. The CDR3 here is CASSSGLAGMYEQYF. The CDR3 bases are TGCGCCAGCAGCTCGGGACTAGCGGGGATGTACGAGCAGTACTTC.

This chain connects TRBV30 to TRBJ1-1; D gene ambiguous. V was shortened by 0 bases and J by 0 bases, with 5 bases between the two germline ends. CDR3 size: 13 residues. Germline V gene sequence: CDR1 GTSNPN, CDR2 SVGIG (reference sequence). CDR3 protein: CAWSVWVNTEAFF. In nucleotides, the CDR3 is TGTGCCTGGAGTGTATGGGTGAACACTGAAGCTTTCTTT.

This clonotype appeared a few times. The chain recombines TRBV4-1 with TRBJ2-5; TRBD2 aligns across 13 bases. CDR1 is MGHRA and CDR2 is YSYEKL in the germline V gene. Trimming removed 4 bases from V and 1 base from J; junction bases left unmatched: 21. This CDR3 comprises 22 residues. The CDR3 protein is CASSPRTSGGTIPTPAQETQYF. In DNA, the CDR3 is TGCGCCAGCAGCCCGAGGACTAGCGGGGGAACCATACCCACCCCCGCCCAAGAGACCCAGTACTTC.